The clone carrying this T cell receptor (beta chain) has just a few counts. The data originate from a study of blood T cell repertoires in COVID-19. The CDR3 runs to 13 residues. Germline V gene data show CDR1 as SGHDT and CDR2 as YYEEEE. V was pared by 1 base and J by 6 bases, with 9 bases between. Under the authors' procedure: Reference gene primer amplification gave estimated nucleated cell counts. Clones were sequenced by immunoSEQ multiplex PCR, and TCRdb holds only the in-frame ones, with some missing. V, J and clone size were drawn from that table, and D and trimming were deduced from the DNA. Counted here are about 150,000 clones, roughly 82% occurring once; the ten biggest clones make up almost 10%.

The source of this sequence is a woman between 50 and 59 years old with acute or convalescent COVID-19. Sequenced input: peripheral blood. The J gene is TRBJ2-3, the V gene TRBV5-6; D is ambiguous. CDR3 DNA: TGTGCCAGCAGCTTGCCTGTTTCGGATACGCAGTATTTT. This gives the protein CASSLPVSDTQYF.